Sequencing of this T cell receptor (beta chain) was carried out in a study of cytomegalovirus exposure and HLA in healthy donors. Overall study findings and caveats: For most TCR sequences rarity was the rule, although some public TCRs occurred in many donors. For TCR beta chains, V- and J-gene trimming was later linked to a missense DCLRE1C variant. Associated with cytomegalovirus, according to the listing, were some 150 TCR beta chains. Later analysis indicated greater clonal expansion among HLA-associated TCR beta chains than among equally common other chains.

The CDR3 has 14 residues. Germline V gene lookup returns CDR1 MNHNS and CDR2 SASEGT. V was clipped by 4 bases and J by 11 bases; unmatched bases: 11. In the PCR, 60 Vbeta and 13 Jbeta primers were used. Data came from immunoSEQ multiplex PCR; TCRdb stores just in-frame clones and leaves some out. The repertoire table contains approximately 150,000 clones. With regard to this clone: As yet, its antigen is unknown.

This chain links TRBV6-1 with TRBJ1-1, with 9 nucleotides matching TRBD1. Material: PBMCs. The sequence was collected from a woman aged 40 to 50 in good health and CMV-seronegative. The CDR3 nucleotides are TGTGCCAGCAGTGTTCCCTACAGGGGGCAGGAGGCTTTCTTT. Translation gives CASSVPYRGQEAFF.